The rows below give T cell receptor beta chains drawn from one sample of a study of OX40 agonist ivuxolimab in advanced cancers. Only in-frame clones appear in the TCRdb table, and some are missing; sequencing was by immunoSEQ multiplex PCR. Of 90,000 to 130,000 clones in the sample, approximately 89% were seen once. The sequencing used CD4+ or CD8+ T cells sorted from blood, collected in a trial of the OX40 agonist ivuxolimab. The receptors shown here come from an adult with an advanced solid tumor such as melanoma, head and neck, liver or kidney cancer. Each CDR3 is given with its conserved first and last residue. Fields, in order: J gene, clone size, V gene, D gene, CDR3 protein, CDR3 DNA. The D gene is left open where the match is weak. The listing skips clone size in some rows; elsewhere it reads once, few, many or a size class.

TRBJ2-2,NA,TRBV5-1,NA,CASSGQINTGELFF,TGCGCCAGCAGTGGGCAGATCAACACCGGGGAGCTGTTTTTT
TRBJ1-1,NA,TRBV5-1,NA,CASSLRGWNTEAFF,TGCGCCAGCAGCTTAAGGGGATGGAACACTGAAGCTTTCTTT
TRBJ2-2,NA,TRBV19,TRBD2,CASSMGGIANTGELFF,TGTGCCAGTAGTATGGGGGGGATAGCGAACACCGGGGAGCTGTTTTTT
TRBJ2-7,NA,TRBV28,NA,CASSSPVTFNEQYF,TGTGCCAGCAGCTCCCCGGTTACGTTCAACGAGCAGTACTTC
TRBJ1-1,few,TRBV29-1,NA,CSVQGGTEAFF,TGCAGCGTGCAGGGAGGCACTGAAGCTTTCTTT
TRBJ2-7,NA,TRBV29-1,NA,CSVATAALYEQYF,TGCAGCGTTGCGACAGCCGCCCTCTACGAGCAGTACTTC
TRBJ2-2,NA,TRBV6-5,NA,CASSLDSANTGELFF,TGTGCCAGCAGTCTGGACAGTGCGAACACCGGGGAGCTGTTTTTT
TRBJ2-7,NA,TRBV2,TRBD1,CASSTTGDEQYF,TGTGCCAGCAGTACGACAGGGGACGAGCAGTACTTC
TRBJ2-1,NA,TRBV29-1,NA,CSSFDNEQFF,TGCAGCTCCTTTGACAATGAGCAGTTCTTC
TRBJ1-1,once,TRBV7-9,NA,CASSLDRWNTEAFF,TGTGCCAGCAGCTTAGACAGATGGAACACTGAAGCTTTCTTT
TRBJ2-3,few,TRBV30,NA,CAWSVDSRTDTQYF,TGTGCCTGGAGTGTTGACAGTCGCACAGATACGCAGTATTTT
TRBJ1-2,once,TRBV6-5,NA,CASGRAGDYGYTF,TGTGCCAGCGGTAGGGCTGGGGACTATGGCTACACCTTC
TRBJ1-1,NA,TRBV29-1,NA,CSVERSQLGDTEAFF,TGCAGCGTTGAGCGCAGTCAACTCGGGGACACTGAAGCTTTCTTT
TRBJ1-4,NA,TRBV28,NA,CASSSPGGDAKLFF,TGTGCCAGCAGTTCACCGGGGGGCGATGCAAAACTGTTTTTT
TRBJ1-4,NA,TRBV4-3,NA,CASSQDVRTATEKLFF,TGCGCCAGCAGCCAAGATGTCCGGACCGCTACTGAAAAACTGTTTTTT
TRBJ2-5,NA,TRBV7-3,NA,CASSRGQSQETQYF,TGTGCCAGCAGCCGCGGACAGTCGCAAGAGACCCAGTACTTC
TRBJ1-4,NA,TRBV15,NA,CATRPAMNEKLFF,TGTGCCACCAGGCCGGCGATGAATGAAAAACTGTTTTTT
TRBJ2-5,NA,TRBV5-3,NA,CARSLETLIQSRTQYF,TGTGCCAGAAGCTTGGAAACATTGATCCAATCGAGGACCCAGTACTTC
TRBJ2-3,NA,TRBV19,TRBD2,CASSPLAVSDTQYF,TGTGCCAGTAGCCCACTAGCGGTCTCAGATACGCAGTATTTT
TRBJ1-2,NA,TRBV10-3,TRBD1,CAISGTRQGSGYGYTF,TGTGCCATCAGTGGCACTCGACAGGGATCGGGGTATGGCTACACCTTC
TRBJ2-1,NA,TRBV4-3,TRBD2,CASSPLAGGPFYNEQFF,TGCGCCAGCAGCCCGCTAGCGGGAGGGCCTTTTTACAATGAGCAGTTCTTC
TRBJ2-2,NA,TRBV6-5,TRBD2,CASSSGSGSTGELFF,TGTGCCAGCTCATCAGGGAGCGGGAGTACCGGGGAGCTGTTTTTT
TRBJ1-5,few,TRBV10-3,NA,CAISGQSYSNQPQHF,TGTGCCATCAGTGGACAGAGTTATAGCAATCAGCCCCAGCATTTT
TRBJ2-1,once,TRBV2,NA,CASSEQQFF,TGTGCCAGCAGTGAACAGCAGTTCTTC
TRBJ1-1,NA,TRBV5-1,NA,CASSSLQGNTEAFF,TGCGCCAGCAGCTCCCTACAGGGGAACACTGAAGCTTTCTTT
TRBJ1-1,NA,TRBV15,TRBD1,CATSRDPGQASNTEAFF,TGTGCCACCAGCAGAGATCCAGGACAGGCAAGCAACACTGAAGCTTTCTTT
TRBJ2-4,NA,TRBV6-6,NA,CASSYDLEAWIQYF,TGTGCCAGCAGTTACGACCTCGAGGCATGGATTCAGTACTTC
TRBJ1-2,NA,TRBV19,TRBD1,CASSNSPGGYGYTF,TGTGCCAGTAGTAACTCGCCAGGGGGCTATGGCTACACCTTC
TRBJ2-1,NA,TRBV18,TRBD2,CASSPGLAGVETGEQFF,TGTGCCAGCTCACCCGGACTAGCGGGAGTCGAAACCGGTGAGCAGTTCTTC
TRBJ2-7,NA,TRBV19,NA,CASSAGTESYEQYF,TGTGCCAGTAGTGCTGGCACAGAATCCTACGAGCAGTACTTC
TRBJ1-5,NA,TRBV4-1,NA,CASSQDSLRNQPQHF,TGCGCCAGCAGCCAAGATTCCCTTCGCAATCAGCCCCAGCATTTT
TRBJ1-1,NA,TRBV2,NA,CASSGLLWGNTEAFF,TGTGCCAGCAGTGGATTATTATGGGGGAACACTGAAGCTTTCTTT
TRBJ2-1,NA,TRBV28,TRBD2,CASSPRGSGYTYNEQFF,TGTGCCAGCAGTCCCCGGGGTAGCGGGTATACGTACAATGAGCAGTTCTTC
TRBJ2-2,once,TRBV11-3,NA,CASRADTTGELFF,TGTGCCAGCAGGGCAGATACCACCGGGGAGCTGTTTTTT
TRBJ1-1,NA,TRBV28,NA,CASSRYKRGEAFF,TGTGCCAGCAGCCGCTACAAAAGAGGTGAAGCTTTCTTT
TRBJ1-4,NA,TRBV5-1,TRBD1,CASSRSPGTGVNEKLFF,TGCGCCAGCAGCAGATCACCCGGGACAGGGGTTAATGAAAAACTGTTTTTT
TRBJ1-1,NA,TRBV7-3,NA,CASSTQGNTEAFF,TGTGCCAGCAGCACACAGGGGAACACTGAAGCTTTCTTT
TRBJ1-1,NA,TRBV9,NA,CASSVVLEDTEAFF,TGTGCCAGCAGCGTAGTTCTGGAGGACACTGAAGCTTTCTTT
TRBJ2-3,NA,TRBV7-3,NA,CASRPGPGSTDTQYF,TGTGCCAGCAGGCCGGGACCGGGGAGCACAGATACGCAGTATTTT
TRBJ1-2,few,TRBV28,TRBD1,CASSLSDRIYYGYTF,TGTGCCAGCAGTTTATCGGACAGGATCTACTATGGCTACACCTTC
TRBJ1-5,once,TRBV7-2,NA,CASSWDGINQPQHF,TGTGCCAGCAGCTGGGACGGAATCAATCAGCCCCAGCATTTT
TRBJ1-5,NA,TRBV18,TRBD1,CASSPGTGGNQPQHF,TGTGCCAGCTCACCCGGGACAGGGGGAAATCAGCCCCAGCATTTT
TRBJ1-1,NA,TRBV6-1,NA,CASMFGGNTEAFF,TGTGCCAGCATGTTCGGGGGGAACACTGAAGCTTTCTTT
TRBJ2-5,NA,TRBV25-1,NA,CASSWGRNIYF,TGTGCCAGCTCCTGGGGCAGGAATATTTACTTC
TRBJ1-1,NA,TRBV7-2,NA,CASSLSGNTEAFF,TGTGCCAGCAGCTTAAGTGGCAACACTGAAGCTTTCTTT
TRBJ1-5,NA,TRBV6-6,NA,CASSYGVVGSNQPQHF,TGTGCCAGCAGTTACGGGGTGGTCGGCTCAAATCAGCCCCAGCATTTT
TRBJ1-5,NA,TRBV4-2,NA,CASSLEGGADQPQHF,TGTGCCAGCAGTCTCGAGGGGGGGGCAGATCAGCCCCAGCATTTT